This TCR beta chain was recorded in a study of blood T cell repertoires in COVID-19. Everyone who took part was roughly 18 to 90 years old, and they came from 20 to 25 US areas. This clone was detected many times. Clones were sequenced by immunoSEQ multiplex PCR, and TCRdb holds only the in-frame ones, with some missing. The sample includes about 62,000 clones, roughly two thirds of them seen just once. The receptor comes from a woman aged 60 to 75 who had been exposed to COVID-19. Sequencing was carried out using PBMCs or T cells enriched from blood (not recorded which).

CDR3 in amino acids: CASSRGSHTSEQFF. CDR3 in DNA: TGTGCCAGTAGTAGAGGTTCCCACACCTCTGAGCAGTTCTTC. The chain recombines TRBV19 with TRBJ2-1; no definite D call. Germline loops: CDR1 LNHDA, CDR2 SQIVND (reference sequence). The CDR3 sequence is 14 residues long. Trimming left V 4 bases short and J 9 bases short, with 16 bases between.